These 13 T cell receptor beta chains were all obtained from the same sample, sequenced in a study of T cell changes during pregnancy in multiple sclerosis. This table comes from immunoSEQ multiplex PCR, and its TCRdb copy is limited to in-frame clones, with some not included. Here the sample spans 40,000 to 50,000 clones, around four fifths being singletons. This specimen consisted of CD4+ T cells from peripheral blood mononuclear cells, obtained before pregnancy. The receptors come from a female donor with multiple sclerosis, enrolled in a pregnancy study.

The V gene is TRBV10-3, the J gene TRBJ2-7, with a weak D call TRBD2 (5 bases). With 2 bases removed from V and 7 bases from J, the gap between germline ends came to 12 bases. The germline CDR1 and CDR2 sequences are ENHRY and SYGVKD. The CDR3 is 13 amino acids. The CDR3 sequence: CAISERITGEQYF. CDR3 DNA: TGTGCCATCAGTGAGCGTATAACGGGGGAGCAGTACTTC.

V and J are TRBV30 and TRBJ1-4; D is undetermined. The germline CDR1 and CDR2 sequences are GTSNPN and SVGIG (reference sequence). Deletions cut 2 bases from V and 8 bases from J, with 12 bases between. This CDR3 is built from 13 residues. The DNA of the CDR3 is TGTGCCTGGAGTTCGGTCGGAGGGGAAAAACTGTTTTTT. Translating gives CAWSSVGGEKLFF.

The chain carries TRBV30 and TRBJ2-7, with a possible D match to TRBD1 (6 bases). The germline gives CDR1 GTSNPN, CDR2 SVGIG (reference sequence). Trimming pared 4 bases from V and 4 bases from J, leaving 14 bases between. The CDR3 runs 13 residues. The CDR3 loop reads CAWTRDNSYEQYF. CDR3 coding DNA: TGTGCCTGGACCCGGGACAACTCTTACGAGCAGTACTTC.

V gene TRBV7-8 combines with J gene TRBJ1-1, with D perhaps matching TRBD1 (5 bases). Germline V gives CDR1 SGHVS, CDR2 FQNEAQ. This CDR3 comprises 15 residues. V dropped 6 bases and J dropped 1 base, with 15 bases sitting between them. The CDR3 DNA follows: TGTGCCAGCAGGGCAACGCGGACACCGAACACTGAAGCTTTCTTT. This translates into CASRATRTPNTEAFF.

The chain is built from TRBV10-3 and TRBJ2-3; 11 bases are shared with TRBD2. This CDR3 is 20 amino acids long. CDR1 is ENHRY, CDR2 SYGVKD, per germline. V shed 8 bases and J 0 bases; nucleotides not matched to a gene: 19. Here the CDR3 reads CAIRDRGVSGGAFSTDTQYF. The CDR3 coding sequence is TGTGCCATCCGAGATCGAGGGGTTAGCGGGGGGGCCTTCAGCACAGATACGCAGTATTTT.

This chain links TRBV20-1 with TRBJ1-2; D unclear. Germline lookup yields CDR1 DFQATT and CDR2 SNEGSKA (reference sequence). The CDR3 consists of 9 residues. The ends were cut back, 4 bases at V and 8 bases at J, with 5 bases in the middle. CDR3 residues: CSAIEGYTF. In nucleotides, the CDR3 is TGCAGTGCTATTGAGGGCTACACCTTC.

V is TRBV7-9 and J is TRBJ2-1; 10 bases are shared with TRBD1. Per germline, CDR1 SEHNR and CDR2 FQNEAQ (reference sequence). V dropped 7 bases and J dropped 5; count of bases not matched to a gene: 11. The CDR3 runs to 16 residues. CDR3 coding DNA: TGTGCCAGCACCCTGAGCTTTGGACAGGGGGACAATGAGCAGTTCTTC. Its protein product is CASTLSFGQGDNEQFF.

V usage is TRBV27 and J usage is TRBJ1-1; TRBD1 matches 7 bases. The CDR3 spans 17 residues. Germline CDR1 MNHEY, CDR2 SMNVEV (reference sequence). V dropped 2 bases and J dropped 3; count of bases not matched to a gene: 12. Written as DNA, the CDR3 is TGTGCCAGCAGTTTAAGGGACTTGGACAGGCGGGACACTGAAGCTTTCTTT. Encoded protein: CASSLRDLDRRDTEAFF.

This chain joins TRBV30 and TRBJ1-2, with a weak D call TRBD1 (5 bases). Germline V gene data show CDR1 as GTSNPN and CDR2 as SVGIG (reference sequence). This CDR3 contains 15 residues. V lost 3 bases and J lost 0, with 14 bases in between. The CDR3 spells CAWRQKVGANYGYTF. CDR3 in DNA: TGTGCCTGGAGACAGAAGGTAGGGGCTAACTATGGCTACACCTTC.

For the CDR3, the DNA is TGTGCCAGTAGTACGGCCGGGGATTGGAGTGGCTACACCTTC. It translates to CASSTAGDWSGYTF. J is TRBJ1-2 and V is TRBV19, with D uncertain. Trimming removed 4 bases at V and 7 bases at J, with 16 bases between. CDR1 LNHDA and CDR2 SQIVND come from the germline V gene (reference sequence). This CDR3 comprises 14 residues.

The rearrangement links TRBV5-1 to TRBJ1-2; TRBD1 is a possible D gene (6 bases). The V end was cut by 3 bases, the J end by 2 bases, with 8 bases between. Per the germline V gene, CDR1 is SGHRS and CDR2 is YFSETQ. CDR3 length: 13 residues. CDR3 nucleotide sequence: TGCGCCAGCAGCTGGGACACCAACTATGGCTACACCTTC. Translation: CASSWDTNYGYTF.

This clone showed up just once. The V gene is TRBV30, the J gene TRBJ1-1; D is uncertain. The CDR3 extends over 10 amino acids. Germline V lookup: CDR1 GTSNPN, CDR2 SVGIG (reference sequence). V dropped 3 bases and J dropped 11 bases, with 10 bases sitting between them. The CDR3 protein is CAWSGVLAFF. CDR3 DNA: TGTGCCTGGAGCGGGGTTTTGGCTTTCTTT.

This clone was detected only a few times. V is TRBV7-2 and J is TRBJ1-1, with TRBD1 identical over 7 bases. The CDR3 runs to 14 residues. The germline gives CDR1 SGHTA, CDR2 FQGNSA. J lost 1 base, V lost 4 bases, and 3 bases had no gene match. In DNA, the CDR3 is TGTGCCAGCAGCTACCGGACAGGGAACACTGAAGCTTTCTTT. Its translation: CASSYRTGNTEAFF.